This T cell receptor (beta chain) derives from a study of T cells in Graves' hyperthyroidism and ophthalmopathy. Points from the study as a whole: Appearing also in blood were most of the thyroid clonotypes expanded above 0.001.

This CDR3 region has 12 residues. Between the trimmed V and J ends, which lost 11 bases and 5 bases, there was a span of 16 bases. Germline V gene lookup returns CDR1 SEHNR and CDR2 FQNEAQ (reference sequence). The investigators amplified TCR beta CDR3 regions from RNA transcripts. HTBI primers were the set used in a first-round RT-PCR of the TCR CDR3. TCRdb reprocessed the multiplex PCR reads via MiXCR and lists one record per CDR3 protein. The sample lists some 740,000 distinct CDR3 sequences, 12% to 15% occurring once. This clonotype was counted ten times or more. The antigen remains unidentified. Any patient presenting with uncontrolled infection, other autoimmune disease, pregnancy or lactation was left out.

The sample taken for sequencing was blood. This chain uses TRBV7-9 with TRBJ2-7; no definite D call. The TCR was taken from a woman aged 18-35 years with Graves' hyperthyroidism. The CDR3 loop is CAFDTGSDEQYF. The DNA of the CDR3 is TGTGCCTTCGACACGGGTTCAGACGAGCAGTACTTC.